This T cell receptor beta chain was captured in a study of cytomegalovirus exposure and HLA in healthy donors. Per the germline V gene, CDR1 is SGHDT and CDR2 is YYEEEE. This CDR3 is built from 14 residues. Trimming removed 1 base from V and 3 bases from J, with 11 bases in between. General study findings and limits: Many donors carried some public TCRs, although rarity characterized most TCR sequences.

Concerning this clone itself: Its antigen is currently unknown.

The study ran its PCR with 60 Vbeta and 13 Jbeta primers. The data were produced by immunoSEQ multiplex PCR, yet TCRdb's version contains in-frame clones alone and is incomplete. The sample includes around 140,000 clones, under 90% seen only once; the top ten take about 4.3%. The chain uses TRBV5-6 and TRBJ2-7, with a weak D call TRBD2 (7 bases). The sequenced material came from PBMCs. The TCR sequence derives from a man aged 35-49 years in good health and CMV-seronegative. CDR3 amino acids: CASSLYRGGYEQYF. CDR3 coding DNA: TGTGCCAGCAGCTTGTATAGGGGGGGCTACGAGCAGTACTTC. The full variable domain, completed using reference TRBV5-6 and TRBJ2-7, is DAGVTQSPTHLIKTRGQQVTLRCSPKSGHDTVSWYQQALGQGPQFIFQYYEEEERQRGNFPDRFSGHQFPNYSSELNVNALLLGDSALYLCASSLYRGGYEQYFGPGTRLTVT.